This TCR beta chain was recovered during a study of cytomegalovirus exposure and HLA in healthy donors. CDR3 length equals 14 residues. In germline, CDR1 is KGHSH, CDR2 LQKENI. Trimming pared 3 bases from V and 4 bases from J, leaving 12 bases between. Researchers ran the PCR with 60 Vbeta and 13 Jbeta primers. The repertoire was sequenced with immunoSEQ multiplex PCR; TCRdb's copy has only in-frame clones and lacks some. The sample includes roughly 160,000 clones, approximately 81% of them seen just once. V gene TRBV18 combines with J gene TRBJ1-1; D is uncertain. The sequencing sample was made of PBMCs. This sequence was found in a woman aged 25-40 years in good health and CMV-seropositive. In DNA, the CDR3 is TGTGCCAGCTCACCGGCCTCGGAGGGCACTGAAGCTTTCTTT. Residues: CASSPASEGTEAFF. Filled out from reference TRBV18 and TRBJ1-1, the complete variable domain reads NAGVMQNPRHLVRRRGQEARLRCSPMKGHSHVYWYRQLPEEGLKFMVYLQKENIIDESGMPKERFSAEFPKEGPSILRIQQVVRGDSAAYFCASSPASEGTEAFFGQGTRLTVV.